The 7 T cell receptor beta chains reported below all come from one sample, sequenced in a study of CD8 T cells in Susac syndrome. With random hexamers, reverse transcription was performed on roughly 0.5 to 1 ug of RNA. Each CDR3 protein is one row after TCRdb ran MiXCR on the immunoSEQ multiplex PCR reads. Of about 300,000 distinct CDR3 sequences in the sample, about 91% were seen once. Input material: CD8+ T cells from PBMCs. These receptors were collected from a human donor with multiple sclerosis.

DNA for the CDR3: TGCGCCAGCAGCCCCCGACCGGGTGGTCGGCGCAATCAGCCCCAGCATTTT. Translation: CASSPRPGGRRNQPQHF. This sequence joins TRBV4-1 and TRBJ1-5; unclear D gene. This CDR3 spans 17 amino acids. Trimming stripped 4 bases from V and 2 bases from J, with 18 bases between. Germline CDR1 and CDR2: MGHRA and YSYEKL.

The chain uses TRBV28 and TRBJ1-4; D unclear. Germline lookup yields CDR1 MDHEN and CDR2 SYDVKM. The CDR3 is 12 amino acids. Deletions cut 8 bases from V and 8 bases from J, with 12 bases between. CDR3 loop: CASSVMGEKLFF. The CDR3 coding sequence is TGTGCCAGCTCCGTCATGGGAGAAAAACTGTTTTTT. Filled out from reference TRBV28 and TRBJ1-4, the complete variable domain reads DVKVTQSSRYLVKRTGEKVFLECVQDMDHENMFWYRQDPGLGLRLIYFSYDVKMKEKGDIPEGYSVSREKKERFSLILESASTNQTSMYLCASSVMGEKLFFGSGTQLSVL.

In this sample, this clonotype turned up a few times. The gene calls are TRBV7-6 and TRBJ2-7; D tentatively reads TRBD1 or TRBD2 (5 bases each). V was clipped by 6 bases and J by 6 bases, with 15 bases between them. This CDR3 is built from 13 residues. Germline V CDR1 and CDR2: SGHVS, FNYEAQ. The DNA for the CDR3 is TGTGCCAGCAGTCAGGGACGTCGTGGCGAGCAGTACTTC. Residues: CASSQGRRGEQYF.

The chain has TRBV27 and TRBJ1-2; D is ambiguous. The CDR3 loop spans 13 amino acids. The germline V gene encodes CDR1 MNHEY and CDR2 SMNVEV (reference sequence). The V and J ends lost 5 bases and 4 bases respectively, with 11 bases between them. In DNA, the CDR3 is TGTGCCAGCAGTCTCCCGACCGGCTATGGCTACACCTTC. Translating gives CASSLPTGYGYTF.

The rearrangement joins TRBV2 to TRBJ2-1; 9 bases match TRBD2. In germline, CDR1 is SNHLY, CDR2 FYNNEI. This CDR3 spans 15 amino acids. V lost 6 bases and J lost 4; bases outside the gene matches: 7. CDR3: CASRAGTSSYNEQFF. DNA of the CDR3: TGTGCCAGCAGGGCCGGGACTAGCAGTTACAATGAGCAGTTCTTC.

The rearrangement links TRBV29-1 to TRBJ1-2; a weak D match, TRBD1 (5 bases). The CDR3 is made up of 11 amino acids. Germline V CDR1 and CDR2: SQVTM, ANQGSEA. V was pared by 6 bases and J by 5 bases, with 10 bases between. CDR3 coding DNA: TGCAGCGTCTTGACAGTATATGGCTACACCTTC. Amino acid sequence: CSVLTVYGYTF.

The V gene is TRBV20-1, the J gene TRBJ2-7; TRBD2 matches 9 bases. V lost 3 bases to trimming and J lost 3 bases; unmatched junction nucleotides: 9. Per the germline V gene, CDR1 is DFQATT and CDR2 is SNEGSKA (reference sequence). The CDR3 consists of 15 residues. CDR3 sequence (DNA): TGCAGTGCTAGTGGGACTAGCAGGAGGGTCTACGAGCAGTACTTC. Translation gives CSASGTSRRVYEQYF.